Listed below are T cell receptor beta chains from one sample, sequenced in a study of regulatory T cells in long-lasting Graves disease. One entry per CDR3 protein results from TCRdb running MiXCR on the multiplex PCR reads. The sample includes around 450,000 distinct CDR3 sequences, 15% of them seen just once. The same sample was also used in a study of T cells in Graves' hyperthyroidism and ophthalmopathy.

Sequencing was performed on peripheral blood mononuclear cells (PBMCs), taken at new diagnosis, from a patient treated with antithyroid drugs. These TCRs come from a woman between 40 and 50 years old with Graves disease. The CDR3 runs from the conserved cysteine through the conserved F or W.

v_call cdr3_aa
TRBV20-1 CSARERGAKYEQYF
TRBV24-1 CATSDAVYNEQFF
TRBV20-1 CSTSRGNEQFF
TRBV11-2 CASSSGRTSGNTIYF
TRBV9 CASSPTSLGTDTQYF
TRBV12-3/TRBV12-4 CASSLGFYGYTF
TRBV7-2 CASSLSVGAAYQETQYF
TRBV6-5 CASSYRLEAFF
TRBV11-3 CASSLVPPGSYNEQFF
TRBV5-1 CASSLELVRGWGEQYF
TRBV2 CASQSSAGGTQYF
TRBV7-2 CASSRRSGSSYNEQFF
TRBV12-5 CASGPGLAEVGQYF
TRBV12-3/TRBV12-4 CASSLGVNTLQETQYF
TRBV11-3 CASSLEVSDEQYF
TRBV30 CAWGLAREQYF
TRBV6-2/TRBV6-3 CASSENLGTGGFQETQYF
TRBV6-1 CASSEQGVPAYEQYF
TRBV30 CAWTQGQATWDTQYF
TRBV9 CASSVDGGSDTEAFF
TRBV12-5 CASGLSGWGYEQYF
TRBV7-2 CASSLGLAMGETQYF
TRBV12-3/TRBV12-4 CASSPLAGAIGELFF
TRBV5-1 CASSSGTSGLYEQYF
TRBV2 CASSPGAGRGGYTF
TRBV4-1 CASSQTSGSGETQYF
TRBV5-5 CASSLPKQGPTGELFF
TRBV19 CASSSSGNTGELFF
TRBV20-1 CSARGGGGANVLTF
TRBV7-9 CASSSAAGAGNTGELFF
TRBV7-2 CASSLAAGDSETQYF
TRBV6-1 CASPSGTPHQPQHF
TRBV29-1 CSVGVQKSSYEQYF
TRBV30 CAWDQAGGIQETQYF
TRBV4-1 CASSQATDTQYF
TRBV24-1 CATQAGLLYNEQFF
TRBV7-6 CASSLGAEFSPLHF
TRBV28 CASSLGGLAGRDEQYF
TRBV20-1 CSASPSGSEYNEQFF
TRBV3-1 CASSQDPGLQFF
TRBV7-9 CASSPWGTGKVGGELFF
TRBV28 CASSLVLGFGYTF
TRBV19 CASSLRQARGTGELFF
TRBV20-1 CSAAPLRDRGYNEQFF
TRBV30 CAWRPSGAQETQYF
TRBV28 CASSFSGGGGWEQFF
TRBV12-3/TRBV12-4 CASSLSHGWDRLYSNQPQHF
TRBV28 CASSLPTPTQKETQYF
TRBV6-2/TRBV6-3 CASSYWAANTGELFF